This TCR beta chain was identified during a study of CD8 T cells in Susac syndrome (dated by TCRdb to between 2019 and 2020). At the level of the whole study: Whether CD8+ T cell activation and differentiation in Susac syndrome was antigen driven was tested using repertoire sequencing. CD8+ T cell repertoire clonality was compared between some 13 healthy donors, about 14 Susac syndrome patients and approximately 15 multiple sclerosis patients. General study outcomes and caveats: The number of individuals in the TCR sequencing and HLA analysis was acknowledged as relatively small.

Comment on this clonotype: Its antigen specificity is not known. The record has no base qualities; no much larger clone is one base away.

The CDR1 and CDR2 encoded by the germline V gene (reference sequence) are LGHDT and YNNKEL. Relative to germline, V is 0 bases shorter and J is 5 bases shorter, with 11 bases between their ends. The CDR3 covers 15 residues, taking in both the cysteine and the phenylalanine. Only the CDR3 DNA stays, 45 bases, in frame from base 1. High-throughput TCR beta sequencing profiled peripheral blood CD8+ and CD4+ T cells from healthy donors, Susac syndrome patients and multiple sclerosis patients. The multiple sclerosis controls were treatment-naive patients who had stable or active relapsing-remitting disease and met the revised McDonald criteria. Bulk CD8+ and CD4+ T cells were purified by magnetic negative isolation, whereas CD8+ TEMRA cells were enriched by FACS. Blood was collected in EDTA tubes and processed within 24 hours, with PBMCs isolated through density gradient centrifugation. PBMCs intended for TCR sequencing were cryopreserved in liquid nitrogen and thawed later in a water bath at 37 degrees C. Purity of sorted or isolated CD4+, CD8+ and CD8+ TEMRA cells was at least 90%.

RNA was extracted using the RNeasy kit, and 0.5 to 1 microgram was reverse transcribed with random hexamers. TCR beta CDR3 regions were amplified with the immunoSEQ multiplex PCR assay covering 54 Vbeta and 13 Jbeta segments. To correct PCR amplification bias, a synthetic template baseline was used for both primer optimization and computational correction. As for the original processing: Reads were annotated to V, D and J genes according to IMGT and were analyzed with immunoSEQ Analyzer, with only productive sequences retained. Clonality was calculated as one minus the Shannon entropy normalized by log2 of the number of productive unique sequences. For each patient and control, public and private clones were evaluated within the 100 most prevalent clones. Clones were defined as Susac-specific if absent from the healthy and MS cohorts, from 1052 published viral clones and from other ImmuneACCESS disease sequences. TCRdb reanalyzed the raw reads on its own, using fastp at Q25 for trimming and MiXCR for clone calling, and kept in-frame beta chains. Every entry covers one CDR3 protein and lists the most common genes and DNA from its rows. V and J calls and clone size were set by TCRdb, not the authors. Present in this sample are roughly 120,000 distinct CDR3 sequences, more than 80% of which were seen just once. More than 0.25% of the sample rests with the top ten.

This clonotype was obtained from a human donor with multiple sclerosis. The sequence links TRBV3-1 to TRBJ1-5, with no confidently assigned D gene. The source material was CD8+ T cells from PBMCs. The CDR3 amino acid sequence is: CASSQDPRPHQPQHF. The sequenced DNA is TGTGCCAGCAGCCAAGATCCCAGGCCCCATCAGCCCCAGCATTTT.